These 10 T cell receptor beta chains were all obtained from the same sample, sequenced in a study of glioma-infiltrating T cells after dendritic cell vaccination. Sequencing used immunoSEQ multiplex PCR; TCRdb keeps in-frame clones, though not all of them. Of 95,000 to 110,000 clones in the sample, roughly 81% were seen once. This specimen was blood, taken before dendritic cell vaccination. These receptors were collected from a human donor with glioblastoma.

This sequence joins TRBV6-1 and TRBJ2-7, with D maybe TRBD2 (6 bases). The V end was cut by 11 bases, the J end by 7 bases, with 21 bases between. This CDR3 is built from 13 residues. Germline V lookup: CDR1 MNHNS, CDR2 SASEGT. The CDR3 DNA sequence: TGTGCCGGTCGACAATGGGGGGAGGAGGAGCAGTACTTC. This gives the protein CAGRQWGEEEQYF.

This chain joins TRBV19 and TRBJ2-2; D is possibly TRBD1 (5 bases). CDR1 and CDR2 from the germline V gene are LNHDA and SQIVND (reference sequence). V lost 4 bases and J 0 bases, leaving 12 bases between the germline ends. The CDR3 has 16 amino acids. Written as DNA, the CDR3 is TGTGCCAGTAGTACCGACAGTTTAGCGAACACCGGGGAGCTGTTTTTT. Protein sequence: CASSTDSLANTGELFF.

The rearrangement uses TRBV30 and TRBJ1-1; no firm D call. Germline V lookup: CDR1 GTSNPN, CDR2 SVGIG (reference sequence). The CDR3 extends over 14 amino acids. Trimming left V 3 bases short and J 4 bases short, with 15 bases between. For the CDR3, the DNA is TGTGCCTGGAGCCCCTCGGAGCCGCCCACTGAAGCTTTCTTT. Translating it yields CAWSPSEPPTEAFF.

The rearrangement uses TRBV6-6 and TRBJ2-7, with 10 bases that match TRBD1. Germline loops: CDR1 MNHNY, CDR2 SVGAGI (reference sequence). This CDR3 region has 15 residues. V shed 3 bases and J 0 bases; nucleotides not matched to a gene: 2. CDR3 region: CASSYGDRGSYEQYF. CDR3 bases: TGTGCCAGCAGTTATGGGGACAGGGGCTCCTACGAGCAGTACTTC.

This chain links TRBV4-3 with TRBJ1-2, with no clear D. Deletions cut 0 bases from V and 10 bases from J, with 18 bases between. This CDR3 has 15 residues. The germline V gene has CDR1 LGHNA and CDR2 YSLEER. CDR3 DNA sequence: TGCGCCAGCAGCCAAGATCCGAATTGGCCTGATGACTACACCTTC. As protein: CASSQDPNWPDDYTF.

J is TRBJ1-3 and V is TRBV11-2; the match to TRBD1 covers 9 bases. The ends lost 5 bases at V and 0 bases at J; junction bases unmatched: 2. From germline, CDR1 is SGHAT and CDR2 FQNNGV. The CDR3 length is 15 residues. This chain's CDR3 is CASSQGQGSGNTIYF. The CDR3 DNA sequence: TGTGCCAGCAGCCAGGGACAGGGCTCTGGAAACACCATATATTTT.

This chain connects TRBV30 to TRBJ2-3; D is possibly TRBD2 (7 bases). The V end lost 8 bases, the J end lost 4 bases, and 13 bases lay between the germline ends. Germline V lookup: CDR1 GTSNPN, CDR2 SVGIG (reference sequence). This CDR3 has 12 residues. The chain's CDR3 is CAGGGPPDTQYF. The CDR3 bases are TGTGCCGGGGGGGGGCCCCCAGATACGCAGTATTTT.

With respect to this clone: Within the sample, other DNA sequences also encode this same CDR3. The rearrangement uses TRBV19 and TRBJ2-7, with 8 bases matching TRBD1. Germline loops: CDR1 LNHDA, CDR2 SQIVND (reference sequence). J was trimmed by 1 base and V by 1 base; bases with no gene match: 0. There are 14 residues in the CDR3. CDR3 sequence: CASSIGTGSYEQYF. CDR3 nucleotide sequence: TGTGCCAGTAGTATAGGGACAGGGTCCTACGAGCAGTACTTC.

CDR3 residues: CASSLSTGAGELFF. CDR3 bases: TGTGCCAGCAGCTTGAGCACGGGGGCCGGGGAGCTGTTTTTT. The chain joins TRBV7-9 to TRBJ2-2; D perhaps matches TRBD2 (6 bases). V shed 3 bases and J shed 6 bases, with 11 bases lying between them. The CDR3 runs to 14 residues. Germline loops: CDR1 SEHNR, CDR2 FQNEAQ (reference sequence). Together with reference TRBV7-9 and TRBJ2-2, the CDR3 gives the full variable domain: DTGVSQNPRHKITKRGQNVTFRCDPISEHNRLYWYRQTLGQGPEFLTYFQNEAQLEKSRLLSDRFSAERPKGSFSTLEIQRTEQGDSAMYLCASSLSTGAGELFFGEGSRLTVL.

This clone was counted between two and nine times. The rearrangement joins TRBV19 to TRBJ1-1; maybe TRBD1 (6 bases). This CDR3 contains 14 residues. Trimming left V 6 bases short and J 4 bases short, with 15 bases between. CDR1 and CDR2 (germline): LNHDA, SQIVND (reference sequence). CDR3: CASSPLQGGTEAFF. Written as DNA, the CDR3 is TGTGCCAGTAGCCCCCTTCAAGGGGGCACTGAAGCTTTCTTT.